This TCR beta chain emerged from a study of beta chain features in type 1 diabetes. Trimming removed 3 bases at V and 1 base at J, with 10 bases between. Germline loops: CDR1 SGHTA, CDR2 FQGNSA. The CDR3 length is 14 residues. Regarding the study as a whole: Cells with high TCR expression could be over-represented when cDNA is sequenced. There was a moderate but significant shortening of TCRB CDR3s in all four CD4+ subsets of Type 1 diabetes patients. For type 1 diabetes patients, VDJ junctions showed fewer insertions and more deletions.

A sort by CD45RO/CCR7/CD25/CD127/CD95/CD27 yielded CD4+ naive, central memory, regulatory and stem cell-like memory cells. A remark on this clone: Its antigen is unknown.

The isolated RNA, all of it, was reverse transcribed, so expressed TCRB transcripts were what got sequenced. Assay used: immunoSEQ multiplex PCR; TCRdb lists only in-frame clones, some missing. The sample includes over 200,000 clones, under 13% seen only once; the top ten take approximately 0.015%. V gene TRBV7-2 combines with J gene TRBJ2-7; the D is unclear. The receptor's source is a man aged 30 to 45 with type 1 diabetes. Input material: naive CD4+ T cells from blood. CDR3 region: CASSFGGRSYEQYF. The CDR3 coding sequence is TGTGCCAGCAGCTTCGGCGGCCGTTCCTACGAGCAGTACTTC.